This is a list of T cell receptor beta chains from one sample in a study of blood T cells in healthy people across ages. Via MiXCR, TCRdb re-called the 5' RACE reads, giving one row per CDR3 protein. This sample has some 1.5 million distinct CDR3 sequences, with roughly 27% found just once. Sequencing was performed on blood. These receptors were taken from a woman under 40 in good health. The CDR3 runs from the conserved cysteine through the conserved F or W. A D gene is named only where the DNA matches it firmly. For some rows the clone size is stated as once, few or many, or as a class when expanded; others skip it.

j_gene: TRBJ1-1; v_gene: TRBV7-6; len: 13; d_gene: .; abundance: few; CDR3aa: CASSLGGGGEAFF
j_gene: TRBJ1-1; v_gene: TRBV2; len: 13; d_gene: .; abundance: .; CDR3aa: CASSERGYTEAFF
j_gene: TRBJ1-1; v_gene: TRBV10-2; len: 12; d_gene: .; abundance: .; CDR3aa: CASAGSDTEAFF
j_gene: TRBJ2-1; v_gene: TRBV20-1; len: 14; d_gene: .; abundance: .; CDR3aa: CSARRTEAYNEQFF
j_gene: TRBJ1-2; v_gene: TRBV7-8; len: 15; d_gene: TRBD1; abundance: .; CDR3aa: CASSFRTGEGYGYTF
j_gene: TRBJ2-1; v_gene: TRBV7-3; len: 16; d_gene: .; abundance: many; CDR3aa: CASSPQVTSSYNEQFF
j_gene: TRBJ2-6; v_gene: TRBV12-5; len: 21; d_gene: TRBD1; abundance: few; CDR3aa: CASGLGDRGRLPLSGANVLTF
j_gene: TRBJ1-2; v_gene: TRBV13; len: 15; d_gene: TRBD1; abundance: few; CDR3aa: CASSLPGQGARGYTF
j_gene: TRBJ2-1; v_gene: TRBV11-2; len: 16; d_gene: .; abundance: .; CDR3aa: CASSHPLAGSYNEQFF
j_gene: TRBJ2-6; v_gene: TRBV6-5; len: 17; d_gene: .; abundance: few; CDR3aa: CASSYTVDPTGANVLTF
j_gene: TRBJ1-4; v_gene: TRBV7-2; len: 16; d_gene: .; abundance: few; CDR3aa: CASSSPSGSPIEKLFF
j_gene: TRBJ2-7; v_gene: TRBV3-1; len: 15; d_gene: TRBD2; abundance: .; CDR3aa: CASSQAPGLASEQYF
j_gene: TRBJ2-1; v_gene: TRBV20-1; len: 13; d_gene: .; abundance: .; CDR3aa: CSARGRFGNEQFF
j_gene: TRBJ1-5; v_gene: TRBV4-1; len: 20; d_gene: .; abundance: .; CDR3aa: CASSQDSARTFSDSNQPQHF
j_gene: .; v_gene: TRBV20-1; len: 13; d_gene: TRBD2; abundance: .; CDR3aa: CSAGERGYNEQYF
j_gene: TRBJ2-7; v_gene: TRBV4-1; len: 13; d_gene: .; abundance: .; CDR3aa: CASSQDRGIEQYF
j_gene: TRBJ2-3; v_gene: TRBV20-1; len: 13; d_gene: .; abundance: .; CDR3aa: CSTSQRVTDTQYF
j_gene: TRBJ2-7; v_gene: TRBV4-3; len: 15; d_gene: TRBD2; abundance: many; CDR3aa: CASSQEWGLRYEQYF
j_gene: TRBJ2-7; v_gene: TRBV6-1; len: 12; d_gene: .; abundance: many; CDR3aa: CASSEKLTMLYF
j_gene: TRBJ2-5; v_gene: TRBV4-1; len: 13; d_gene: .; abundance: many; CDR3aa: CASSQVLRETQYF
j_gene: TRBJ2-5; v_gene: TRBV5-1; len: 15; d_gene: .; abundance: many; CDR3aa: CASTPGGTTKETQYF
j_gene: TRBJ1-2; v_gene: TRBV29-1; len: 14; d_gene: .; abundance: many; CDR3aa: CSEGTAGPNYGYTF
j_gene: TRBJ2-7; v_gene: TRBV5-1; len: 13; d_gene: .; abundance: few; CDR3aa: CASSLEMTYEQYF
j_gene: TRBJ2-3; v_gene: TRBV12-3/TRBV12-4; len: 15; d_gene: TRBD2; abundance: many; CDR3aa: CATQTSGASTDTQYF
j_gene: TRBJ2-3; v_gene: TRBV12-3/TRBV12-4; len: 14; d_gene: .; abundance: few; CDR3aa: CASSLRGGPDTQYF
j_gene: TRBJ2-5; v_gene: TRBV24-1; len: 16; d_gene: TRBD1; abundance: .; CDR3aa: CATSETGGWEAETQYF
j_gene: TRBJ2-7; v_gene: TRBV2; len: 12; d_gene: .; abundance: few; CDR3aa: CARGTGRDEQYF
j_gene: TRBJ1-2; v_gene: TRBV28; len: 18; d_gene: TRBD1; abundance: .; CDR3aa: CASSFRQGARGTNYGYTF
j_gene: TRBJ1-1; v_gene: TRBV7-2; len: 16; d_gene: TRBD1; abundance: .; CDR3aa: CASRADRGEWNTEAFF
j_gene: TRBJ2-5; v_gene: TRBV20-1; len: 14; d_gene: TRBD2; abundance: many; CDR3aa: CSAPPGLAEETQYF
j_gene: TRBJ1-5; v_gene: TRBV12-3/TRBV12-4; len: 15; d_gene: .; abundance: few; CDR3aa: CASSSASWGNQPQHF
j_gene: TRBJ1-2; v_gene: TRBV7-9; len: 13; d_gene: TRBD1; abundance: many; CDR3aa: CASSFDRDHGYTF
j_gene: TRBJ2-1; v_gene: TRBV7-2; len: 16; d_gene: TRBD2; abundance: many; CDR3aa: CASSDPRAGVWNEQFF
j_gene: TRBJ1-2; v_gene: TRBV29-1; len: 11; d_gene: .; abundance: .; CDR3aa: CSVETDGGYTF
j_gene: TRBJ1-5; v_gene: TRBV7-9; len: 13; d_gene: .; abundance: .; CDR3aa: CASSHRVAQPQHF
j_gene: TRBJ2-5; v_gene: TRBV3-1; len: 15; d_gene: TRBD2; abundance: .; CDR3aa: CASSPQIAGGETQYF
j_gene: TRBJ1-3; v_gene: TRBV5-1; len: 14; d_gene: .; abundance: .; CDR3aa: CASSLGQIGNTIYF
j_gene: TRBJ2-5; v_gene: TRBV18; len: 14; d_gene: .; abundance: few; CDR3aa: CASSPDRLMETQYF
j_gene: TRBJ2-3; v_gene: TRBV10-3; len: 14; d_gene: .; abundance: .; CDR3aa: CANRQGLSTDTQYF
j_gene: TRBJ1-1; v_gene: TRBV5-5; len: 15; d_gene: TRBD1; abundance: .; CDR3aa: CASSKTGRANTEAFF
j_gene: TRBJ2-5; v_gene: TRBV5-1; len: 14; d_gene: .; abundance: .; CDR3aa: CASSNQGLKETQYF
j_gene: TRBJ1-2; v_gene: TRBV28; len: 15; d_gene: .; abundance: few; CDR3aa: CASSFTGGKNYGYTF
j_gene: TRBJ2-5; v_gene: TRBV9; len: 15; d_gene: TRBD1; abundance: many; CDR3aa: CASSVEGGQGRTQYF
j_gene: TRBJ1-5; v_gene: TRBV19; len: 13; d_gene: TRBD1; abundance: few; CDR3aa: CASRDRDNQPQHF
j_gene: TRBJ2-1; v_gene: TRBV20-1; len: 15; d_gene: TRBD2; abundance: .; CDR3aa: CSAPQRGEWYNEQFF
j_gene: TRBJ1-2; v_gene: TRBV29-1; len: 11; d_gene: TRBD1; abundance: few; CDR3aa: CNSGQVQGYTF
j_gene: TRBJ2-4; v_gene: TRBV7-6; len: 14; d_gene: .; abundance: few; CDR3aa: CASSLANSESVQYF
j_gene: TRBJ2-1; v_gene: TRBV6-4; len: 15; d_gene: TRBD2; abundance: .; CDR3aa: CASGPSSGSGGEQFF
j_gene: .; v_gene: TRBV12-3/TRBV12-4; len: 15; d_gene: .; abundance: .; CDR3aa: CASSLAGRHGETQYF
j_gene: TRBJ2-5; v_gene: TRBV7-9; len: 14; d_gene: .; abundance: .; CDR3aa: CASSSGLPPETQYF
j_gene: TRBJ2-3; v_gene: TRBV7-6; len: 16; d_gene: .; abundance: .; CDR3aa: CASSLSSLTSTDTQYF
j_gene: TRBJ2-5; v_gene: TRBV7-2; len: 18; d_gene: TRBD2; abundance: .; CDR3aa: CASSPTQGLAGGRETQYF
j_gene: TRBJ2-5; v_gene: TRBV28; len: 19; d_gene: TRBD2; abundance: few; CDR3aa: CASSPGTSGGRVVGETQYF
j_gene: TRBJ2-2; v_gene: TRBV11-1; len: 17; d_gene: TRBD2; abundance: few; CDR3aa: CASSLGTSGSITGELFF
j_gene: TRBJ2-7; v_gene: TRBV20-1; len: 10; d_gene: .; abundance: .; CDR3aa: CGPSGYEQYF
j_gene: TRBJ2-1; v_gene: TRBV12-3/TRBV12-4; len: 16; d_gene: .; abundance: many; CDR3aa: CASSLRQASSYNEQFF